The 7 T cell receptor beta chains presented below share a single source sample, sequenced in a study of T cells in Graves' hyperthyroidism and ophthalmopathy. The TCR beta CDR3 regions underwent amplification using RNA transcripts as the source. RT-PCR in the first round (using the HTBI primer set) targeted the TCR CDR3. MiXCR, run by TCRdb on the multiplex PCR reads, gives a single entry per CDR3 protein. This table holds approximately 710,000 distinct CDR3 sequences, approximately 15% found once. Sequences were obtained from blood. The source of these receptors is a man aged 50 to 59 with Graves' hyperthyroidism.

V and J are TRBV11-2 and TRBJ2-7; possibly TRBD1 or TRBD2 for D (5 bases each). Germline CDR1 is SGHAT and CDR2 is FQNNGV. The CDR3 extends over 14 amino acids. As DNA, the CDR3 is TGTGCCAGCAGCTTAGGGGACGGCACCTACGAGCTGTACGTC. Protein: CASSLGDGTYELYV.

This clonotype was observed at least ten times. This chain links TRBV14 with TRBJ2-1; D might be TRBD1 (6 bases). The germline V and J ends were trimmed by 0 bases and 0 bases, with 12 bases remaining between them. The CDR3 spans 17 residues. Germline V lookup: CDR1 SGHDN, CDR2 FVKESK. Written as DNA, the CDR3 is TGTGCCAGCAGCCAAGATCGGACAGAGATCTCCTACAATGAGCAGTTCTTC. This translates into CASSQDRTEISYNEQFF.

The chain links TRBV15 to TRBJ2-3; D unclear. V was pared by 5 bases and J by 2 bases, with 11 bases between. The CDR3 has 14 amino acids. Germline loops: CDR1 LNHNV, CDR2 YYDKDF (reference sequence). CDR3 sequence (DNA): TGTGCCACCAGCGGAGTGGGGTCCACAGATACGCAGTATTTT. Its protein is CATSGVGSTDTQYF.

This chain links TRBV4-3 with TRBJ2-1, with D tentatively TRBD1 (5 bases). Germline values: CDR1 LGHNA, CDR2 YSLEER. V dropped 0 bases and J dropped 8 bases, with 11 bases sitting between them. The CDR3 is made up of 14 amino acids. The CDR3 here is CASSQEFRVHEQFF. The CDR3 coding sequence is TGCGCCAGCAGCCAAGAATTCAGGGTCCATGAGCAGTTCTTC.

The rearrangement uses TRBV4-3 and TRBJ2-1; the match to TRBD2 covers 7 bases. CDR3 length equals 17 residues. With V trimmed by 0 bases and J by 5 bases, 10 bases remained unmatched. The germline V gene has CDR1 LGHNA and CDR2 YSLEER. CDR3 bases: TGCGCCAGCAGCCAAGAGTTGAGGACGGGAGGAAACAATGAGCAGTTCTTC. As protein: CASSQELRTGGNNEQFF.

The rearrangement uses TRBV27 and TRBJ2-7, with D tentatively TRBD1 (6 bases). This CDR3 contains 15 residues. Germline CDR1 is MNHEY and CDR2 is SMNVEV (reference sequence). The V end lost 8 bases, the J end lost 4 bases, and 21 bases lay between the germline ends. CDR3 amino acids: CASATSRTVRYEQYF. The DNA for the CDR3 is TGTGCCAGCGCCACATCCAGGACAGTGAGGTACGAGCAGTACTTC.

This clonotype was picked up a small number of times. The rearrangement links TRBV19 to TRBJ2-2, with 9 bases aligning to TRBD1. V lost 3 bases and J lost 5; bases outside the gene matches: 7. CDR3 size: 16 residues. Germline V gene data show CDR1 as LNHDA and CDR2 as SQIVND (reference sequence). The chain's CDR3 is CASSMLLGQGTGELFF. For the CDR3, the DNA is TGTGCCAGTAGTATGCTATTGGGACAGGGAACCGGGGAGCTGTTTTTT. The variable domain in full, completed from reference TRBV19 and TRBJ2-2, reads DGGITQSPKYLFRKEGQNVTLSCEQNLNHDAMYWYRQDPGQGLRLIYYSQIVNDFQKGDIAEGYSVSREKKESFPLTVTSAQKNPTAFYLCASSMLLGQGTGELFFGEGSRLTVL.